The rows below give T cell receptor beta chains drawn from one sample of a study of immune cell composition in non-small cell lung cancer. Sequencing used immunoSEQ multiplex PCR; TCRdb keeps in-frame clones, though not all of them. Of more than 4,000 clones listed, roughly 84% are singletons. Sequenced sample: lung tumor tissue. These receptors came from a human donor with non-small cell lung cancer. CDR3s include the opening cysteine and the closing phenylalanine or tryptophan. Each record gives: V gene, clone size, D gene, J gene, CDR3 DNA, CDR3 protein. The D gene is left open where the match is weak. Some rows mark clone size as missing; the rest say once, few, many or name a class of expanded clone.

TRBV5-4,NA,NA,TRBJ2-3,TGTGCCAGCAGCTTGAGGAGCCGATCCACAGATACGCAGTATTTT,CASSLRSRSTDTQYF
TRBV12-5,NA,TRBD1,TRBJ2-1,TGTGCTAGTGGTTTGGACAGGACAGGGGGCAATGAGCAGTTCTTC,CASGLDRTGGNEQFF
TRBV28,NA,TRBD1,TRBJ1-2,TGTGCCAGCAGGGGTCGACAGGGGAGGAACTATGGCTACACCTTC,CASRGRQGRNYGYTF
TRBV2,NA,TRBD1,TRBJ1-1,TGTGCCAGCAGTGAAGGAGGACAGGGGGCTAGGAGCACTGAAGCTTTCTTT,CASSEGGQGARSTEAFF
TRBV28,NA,NA,TRBJ2-7,TGTGCCAGCAGTTTAGGGGGGGCGCCGATCCACGAGCAGTACTTC,CASSLGGAPIHEQYF
TRBV27,NA,NA,TRBJ1-2,TGTGCCAGCAGCTCCCCAGGACTCGGGGGGGGCTACACCTTC,CASSSPGLGGGYTF
TRBV6-1,NA,TRBD1,TRBJ1-1,TGTGCCAGCAGTGAACTGGGACAGCTGAACACTGAAGCTTTCTTT,CASSELGQLNTEAFF
TRBV19,NA,NA,TRBJ2-3,TGTGCCAGTAGTCCGGCGGGCACAGATACGCAGTATTTT,CASSPAGTDTQYF
TRBV4-1,NA,NA,TRBJ1-5,TGCGCCAGCAGCCACATAGGGGGCAATCAGCCCCAGCATTTT,CASSHIGGNQPQHF
TRBV5-1,NA,NA,TRBJ2-5,TGCGCCAGCAGCCGCGGGGGCTCAGAGACCCAGTACTTC,CASSRGGSETQYF
TRBV7-9,NA,NA,TRBJ2-3,TGTGCCAGCAGCTTAGCGCAATGGAGTAACACAGATACGCAGTATTTT,CASSLAQWSNTDTQYF
TRBV6-6,NA,NA,TRBJ1-5,TGTGCCAGCAGTTGGACGGGTTTTGGCAATCAGCCCCAGCATTTT,CASSWTGFGNQPQHF
TRBV7-8,NA,TRBD1,TRBJ1-2,TGTGCCAGCAGCTTGGGACAGGGTGCAAACTATGGCTACACCTTC,CASSLGQGANYGYTF
TRBV21-1,NA,NA,TRBJ1-5,TGTGCCAGCAGCAAAGAGGAGGGGCAAGCCAATCAGCCCCAGCATTTT,CASSKEEGQANQPQHF
TRBV7-3,once,NA,TRBJ1-1,TGTGCCAGCAGCCCGATCTCGGGTGGGAACACTGAAGCTTTCTTT,CASSPISGGNTEAFF
TRBV18,few,NA,TRBJ2-1,TGTGCCAGCTCACCGCCGGGGAATGAGCAGTTCTTC,CASSPPGNEQFF
TRBV4-2,NA,TRBD1,TRBJ1-2,TGTGCCAGCAGCCAAGATAGGGACAGGGAGAACTATGGCTACACCTTC,CASSQDRDRENYGYTF
TRBV9,NA,NA,TRBJ2-1,TGTGCCAGCAGCCCCTCGTTCGGGACGTTCTCTGGGGACAATGAGCAGTTCTTC,CASSPSFGTFSGDNEQFF
TRBV5-1,NA,TRBD1,TRBJ2-7,TGCGCCAGCAGCCCGGACAGGGTCCCCTACGAGCAGTACTTC,CASSPDRVPYEQYF
TRBV27,NA,NA,TRBJ2-3,TGTGCCAGCAGTGGGTCGGGCCTGAGGGGGCAGTATTTT,CASSGSGLRGQYF
TRBV6-1,NA,NA,TRBJ1-2,TGTGCCAGCAGAACACAGGGCGCTAACTATGGCTACACCTTC,CASRTQGANYGYTF
TRBV6-5,NA,NA,TRBJ1-2,TGTGCCAGCAGTTACTCGGGAGGAGGGTATGGCTACACCTTC,CASSYSGGGYGYTF
TRBV6-1,NA,NA,TRBJ1-5,TGTGCCAGCAGTGACTACGGATATAGCAATCAGCCCCAGCATTTT,CASSDYGYSNQPQHF
TRBV4-3,few,NA,TRBJ1-6,TGCGCCAGCAGCCAAGGATTGGTGAACAATTCACCCCTCCACTTT,CASSQGLVNNSPLHF
TRBV5-1,NA,TRBD1,TRBJ2-1,TGCGCCAGCAGCCGACAGGGGGACACTAATGAGCAGTTCTTC,CASSRQGDTNEQFF
TRBV18,NA,NA,TRBJ1-1,TGTGCCAGCTCACCCGACTCGGGTGAAGCTTTCTTT,CASSPDSGEAFF
TRBV5-4,once,NA,TRBJ2-1,TGTGCCAGCAGCCTGGACCTCAGCTCCTACAATGAGCAGTTCTTC,CASSLDLSSYNEQFF
TRBV18,NA,NA,TRBJ1-1,TGTGCCAGCTCACCCCTTGTCGTGGACACTGAAGCTTTCTTT,CASSPLVVDTEAFF
TRBV18,few,TRBD1,TRBJ1-4,TGTGCCAGCTCACCGGGACAGGGGCGTAATGAAAAACTGTTTTTT,CASSPGQGRNEKLFF
TRBV7-8,NA,NA,TRBJ1-1,TGTGCCAGCAGCTTAGAGACAGGCCGGTACACTGAAGCTTTCTTT,CASSLETGRYTEAFF
TRBV28,NA,NA,TRBJ1-1,TGTGCCAGCAGTTTTAGAGGGTACACTGAAGCTTTCTTT,CASSFRGYTEAFF
TRBV10-3,NA,NA,TRBJ1-5,TGTGCCACCGGCCGGGACATTTGGCAGCCCCAGCATTTT,CATGRDIWQPQHF
TRBV12-5,NA,NA,TRBJ1-4,TGTGCTAGTGGTCCCGGGACCTTCGTCGGAGAAAAACTGTTTTTT,CASGPGTFVGEKLFF
TRBV4-2,NA,NA,TRBJ2-3,TGTGCCAGCAGCCGGGGCAGGGCCGCAGGCACAGATACGCAGTATTTT,CASSRGRAAGTDTQYF
TRBV13,NA,NA,TRBJ1-1,TGTGCCAGCAGCTTAAGGAACTCTGAAGCTTTCTTT,CASSLRNSEAFF
TRBV21-1,NA,NA,TRBJ2-7,TGTGCCAGCAGCAAAAGGGAGAGTAGCGGGGTCTACGAGCAGTACTTC,CASSKRESSGVYEQYF
TRBV5-1,NA,NA,TRBJ1-1,TGCGCCAGCAGCCAGGGCCGAAACACTGAAGCTTTCTTT,CASSQGRNTEAFF
TRBV21-1,NA,NA,TRBJ1-2,TGTGCCGGAACCAGGAGCGGCTACACCTTC,CAGTRSGYTF
TRBV15,NA,NA,TRBJ1-5,TGTGCCACCAGCAGGTCCGGGCTCGGGAAGAGGCTAGGCAATCAGCCCCAGCATTTT,CATSRSGLGKRLGNQPQHF
TRBV10-3,NA,NA,TRBJ1-5,TGTGCCATCAGCCGGGACATTTGGCAGCCCCAGCATTTT,CAISRDIWQPQHF
TRBV5-4,once,TRBD2,TRBJ2-1,TGTGCCAGCAGCGGGACTAACAATGAGCAGTTCTTC,CASSGTNNEQFF
TRBV2,NA,NA,TRBJ2-7,TGTGCCAGCAGTGATTCGGCCTACGAGCAGTACTTC,CASSDSAYEQYF
TRBV15,NA,TRBD1,TRBJ2-1,TGTGCCACCAGCTCTGGAGGGACAGGGGCATGGGATGAGCAGTTCTTC,CATSSGGTGAWDEQFF